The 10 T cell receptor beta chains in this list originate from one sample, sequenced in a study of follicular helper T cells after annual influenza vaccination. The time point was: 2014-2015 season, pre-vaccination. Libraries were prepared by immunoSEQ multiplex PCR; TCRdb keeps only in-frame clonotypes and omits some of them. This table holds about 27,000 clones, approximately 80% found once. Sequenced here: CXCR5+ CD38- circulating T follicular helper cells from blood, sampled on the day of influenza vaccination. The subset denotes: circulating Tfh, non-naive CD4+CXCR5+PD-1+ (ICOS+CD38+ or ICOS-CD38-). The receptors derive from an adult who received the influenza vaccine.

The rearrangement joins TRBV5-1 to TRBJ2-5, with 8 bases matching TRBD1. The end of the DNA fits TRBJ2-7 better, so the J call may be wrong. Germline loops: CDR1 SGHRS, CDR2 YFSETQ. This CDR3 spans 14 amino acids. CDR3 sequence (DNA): TGCGCCAGCAGCTCGGGACAGGAGAAGTACGAGCAGTACTTC. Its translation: CASSSGQEKYEQYF.

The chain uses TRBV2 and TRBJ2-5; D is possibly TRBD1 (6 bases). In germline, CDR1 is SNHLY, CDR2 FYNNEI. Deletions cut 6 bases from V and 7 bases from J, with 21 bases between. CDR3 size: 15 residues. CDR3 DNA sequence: TGTGCCAGCAGCGAACGGGACACGGGACGAGGGACCCAGTACTTC. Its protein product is CASSERDTGRGTQYF.

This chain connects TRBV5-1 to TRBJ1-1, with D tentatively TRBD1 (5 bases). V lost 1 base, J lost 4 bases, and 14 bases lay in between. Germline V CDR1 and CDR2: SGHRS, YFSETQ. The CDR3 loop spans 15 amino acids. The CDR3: CASSLPSRGVTEAFF. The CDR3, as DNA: TGCGCCAGCAGCTTGCCCAGCCGGGGGGTCACTGAAGCTTTCTTT.

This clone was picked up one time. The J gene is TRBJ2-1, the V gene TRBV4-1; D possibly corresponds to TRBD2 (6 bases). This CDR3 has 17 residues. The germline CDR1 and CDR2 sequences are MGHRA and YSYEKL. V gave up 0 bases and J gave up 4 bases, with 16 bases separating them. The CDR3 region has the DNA TGCGCCAGCAGCCAAGATCGTCGGACTACAAGTTACAATGAGCAGTTCTTC. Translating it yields CASSQDRRTTSYNEQFF.

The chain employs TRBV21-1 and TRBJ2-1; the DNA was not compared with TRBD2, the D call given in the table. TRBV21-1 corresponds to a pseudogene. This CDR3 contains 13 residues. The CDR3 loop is CASSKEPAREQFF. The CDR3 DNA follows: TGTGCCAGCAGCAAAGAGCCTGCGCGGGAGCAGTTCTTC.

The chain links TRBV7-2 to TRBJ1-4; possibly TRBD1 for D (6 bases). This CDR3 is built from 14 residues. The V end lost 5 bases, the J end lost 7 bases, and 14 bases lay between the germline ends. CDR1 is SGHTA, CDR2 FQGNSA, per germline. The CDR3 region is CASSPGAGVEKLFF. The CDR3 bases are TGTGCCAGCAGCCCCGGGGCAGGGGTTGAAAAACTGTTTTTT.

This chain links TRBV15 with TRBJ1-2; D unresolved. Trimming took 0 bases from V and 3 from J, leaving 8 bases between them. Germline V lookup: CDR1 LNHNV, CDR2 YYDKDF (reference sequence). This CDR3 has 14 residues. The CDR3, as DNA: TGTGCCACCAGCAGAGATTGGCGGGACTATGGCTACACCTTC. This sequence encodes CATSRDWRDYGYTF.

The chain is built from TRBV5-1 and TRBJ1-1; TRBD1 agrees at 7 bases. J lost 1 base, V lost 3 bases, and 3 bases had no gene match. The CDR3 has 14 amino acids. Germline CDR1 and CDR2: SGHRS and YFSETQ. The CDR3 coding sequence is TGCGCCAGCAGCTCGTGGACAGGGAACACTGAAGCTTTCTTT. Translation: CASSSWTGNTEAFF.

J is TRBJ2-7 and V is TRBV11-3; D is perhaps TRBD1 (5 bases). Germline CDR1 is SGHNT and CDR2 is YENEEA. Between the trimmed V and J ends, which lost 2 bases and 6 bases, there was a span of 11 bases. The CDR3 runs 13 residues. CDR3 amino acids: CASSLMVGAEQYF. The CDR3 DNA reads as TGTGCCAGCAGCTTAATGGTAGGGGCCGAGCAGTACTTC.

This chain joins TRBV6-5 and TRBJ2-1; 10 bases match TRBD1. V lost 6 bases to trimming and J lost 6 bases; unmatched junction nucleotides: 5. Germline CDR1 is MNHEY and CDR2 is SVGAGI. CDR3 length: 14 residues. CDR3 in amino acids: CASRRGDRGNEQFF. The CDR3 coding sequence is TGTGCCAGCAGGCGGGGGGACAGGGGCAATGAGCAGTTCTTC.